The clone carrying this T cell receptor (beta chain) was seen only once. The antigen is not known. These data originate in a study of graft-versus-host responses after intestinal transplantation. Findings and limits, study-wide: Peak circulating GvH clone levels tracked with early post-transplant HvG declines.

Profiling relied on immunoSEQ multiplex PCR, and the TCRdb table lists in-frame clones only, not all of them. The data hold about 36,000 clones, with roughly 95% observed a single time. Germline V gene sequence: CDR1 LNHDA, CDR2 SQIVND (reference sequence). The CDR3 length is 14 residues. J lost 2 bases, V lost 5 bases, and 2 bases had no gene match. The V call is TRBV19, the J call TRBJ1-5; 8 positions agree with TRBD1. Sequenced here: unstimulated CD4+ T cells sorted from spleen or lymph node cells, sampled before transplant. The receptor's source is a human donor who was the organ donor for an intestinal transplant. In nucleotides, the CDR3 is TGTGCCAGTAGTGCGACAGGGGGCAATCAGCCCCAGCATTTT. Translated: CASSATGGNQPQHF.